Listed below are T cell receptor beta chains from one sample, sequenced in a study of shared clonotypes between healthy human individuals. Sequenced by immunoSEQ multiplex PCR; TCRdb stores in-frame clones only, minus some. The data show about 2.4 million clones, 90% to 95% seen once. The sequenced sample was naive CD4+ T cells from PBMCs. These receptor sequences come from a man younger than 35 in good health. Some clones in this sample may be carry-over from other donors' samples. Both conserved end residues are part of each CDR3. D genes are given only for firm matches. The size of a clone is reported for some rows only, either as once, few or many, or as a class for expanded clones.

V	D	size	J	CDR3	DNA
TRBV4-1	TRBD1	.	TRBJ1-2	CASSQRTGEGGYTF	TGCGCCAGCAGCCAACGCACAGGGGAGGGAGGCTACACCTTC
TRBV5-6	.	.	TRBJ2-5	CASSLELRQETQYF	TGTGCCAGCAGCTTGGAACTCCGACAAGAGACCCAGTACTTC
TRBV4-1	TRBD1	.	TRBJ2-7	CASSQVGQNSYEQYF	TGCGCCAGCAGCCAAGTGGGACAGAACTCCTACGAGCAGTACTTC
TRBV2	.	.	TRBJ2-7	CASGQEGSYEQYF	TGTGCCAGCGGGCAGGAGGGCTCCTACGAGCAGTACTTC
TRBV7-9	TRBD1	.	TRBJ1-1	CASGQRGPRENTEAFF	TGTGCCAGCGGCCAAAGGGGGCCGCGGGAGAACACTGAAGCTTTCTTT
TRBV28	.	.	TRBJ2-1	CASIQNGLGYNEQFF	TGTGCCAGCATCCAAAACGGGCTCGGGTACAATGAGCAGTTCTTC
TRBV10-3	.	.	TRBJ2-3	CAIGSGPGGTDTQYF	TGTGCCATCGGGAGCGGGCCAGGCGGCACAGATACGCAGTATTTT
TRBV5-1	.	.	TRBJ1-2	CASSLVVPPINYGYTF	TGCGCCAGCAGCTTGGTGGTACCTCCCATTAACTATGGCTACACCTTC
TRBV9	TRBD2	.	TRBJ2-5	CASSVGLSGETQYF	TGTGCCAGCAGCGTAGGACTTAGCGGGGAGACCCAGTACTTC
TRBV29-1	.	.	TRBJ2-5	CSVVREKTQYF	TGCAGCGTTGTAAGGGAAAAGACCCAGTACTTC
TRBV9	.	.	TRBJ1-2	CASSVAWGDYGYTF	TGTGCCAGCAGCGTAGCTTGGGGGGACTATGGCTACACCTTC
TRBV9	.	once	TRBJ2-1	CASSVDDLQGWNEQFF	TGTGCCAGCAGCGTAGACGATTTGCAGGGGTGGAATGAGCAGTTCTTC
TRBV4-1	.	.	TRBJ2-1	CASSQEKRNEQFF	TGCGCCAGCAGCCAAGAGAAACGGAATGAGCAGTTCTTC
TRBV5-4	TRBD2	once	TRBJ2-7	CASSWPGGEQYF	TGTGCCAGCAGCTGGCCGGGAGGCGAGCAGTACTTC
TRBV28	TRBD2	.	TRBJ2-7	CASRGTSETYEQYF	TGTGCCAGCAGGGGGACTAGCGAAACCTACGAGCAGTACTTC
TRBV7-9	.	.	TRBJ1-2	CASSQPTDSPTF	TGTGCCAGCAGCCAACCGACCGATTCCCCTACCTTC
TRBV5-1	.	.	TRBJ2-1	CASSLGFHEQFF	TGCGCCAGCAGCTTGGGGTTCCATGAGCAGTTCTTC
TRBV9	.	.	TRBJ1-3	CASSPSLSAHSGNTIYF	TGTGCCAGCAGCCCCAGCCTCTCGGCCCACTCTGGAAACACCATATATTTT
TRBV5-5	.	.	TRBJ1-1	CASSLGSRGGTEAFF	TGTGCCAGCAGCCTCGGTAGCAGGGGAGGAACTGAAGCTTTCTTT
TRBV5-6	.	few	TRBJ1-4	CASSRSVEKLFF	TGTGCCAGCAGCCGGTCCGTCGAAAAACTGTTTTTT
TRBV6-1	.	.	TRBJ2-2	CAGEVWNTGELFF	TGTGCCGGCGAGGTCTGGAACACCGGGGAGCTGTTTTTT
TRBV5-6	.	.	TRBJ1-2	CASRLGANYGYTF	TGTGCCAGCAGATTGGGCGCGAACTATGGCTACACCTTC
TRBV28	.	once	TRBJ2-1	CASRGTRYNEQFF	TGTGCCAGCAGGGGAACCAGGTACAATGAGCAGTTCTTC
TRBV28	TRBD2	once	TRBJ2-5	CASSSPGGGLETQYF	TGTGCCAGCAGTTCCCCCGGGGGGGGCTTAGAGACCCAGTACTTC
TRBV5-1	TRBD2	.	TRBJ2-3	CASSPGTSGTDTQYF	TGCGCCAGCAGCCCCGGGACTAGCGGCACAGATACGCAGTATTTT
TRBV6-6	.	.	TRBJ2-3	CASRFGGNTDTQYF	TGTGCCAGCCGGTTCGGCGGGAACACAGATACGCAGTATTTT
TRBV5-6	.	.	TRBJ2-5	CASSGQGRQETQYF	TGTGCCAGCAGCGGCCAGGGTCGACAAGAGACCCAGTACTTC
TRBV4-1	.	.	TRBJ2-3	CASSHPSNTDTQYF	TGCGCCAGCAGCCATCCCTCAAACACAGATACGCAGTATTTT
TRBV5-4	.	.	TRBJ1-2	CASGTNYGYTF	TGTGCCAGCGGGACCAACTATGGCTACACCTTC
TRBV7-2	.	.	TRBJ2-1	CASSLSERREQFF	TGTGCCAGCAGCTTATCGGAGCGGAGGGAGCAGTTCTTC
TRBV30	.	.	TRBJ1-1	CAWSPGENTEAFF	TGTGCCTGGAGCCCGGGGGAGAACACTGAAGCTTTCTTT
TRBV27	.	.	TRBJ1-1	CASSLTPLTEAFF	TGTGCCAGCAGTTTAACCCCTCTGACTGAAGCTTTCTTT
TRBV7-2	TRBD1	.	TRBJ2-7	CASSLVGTASWEQYF	TGTGCCAGCAGCTTAGTCGGGACAGCCAGTTGGGAGCAGTACTTC
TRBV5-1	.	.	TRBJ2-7	CASSRGPYEQYF	TGCGCCAGCAGCAGGGGCCCCTACGAGCAGTACTTC
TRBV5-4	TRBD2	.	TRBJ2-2	CASSLGLAGGELFF	TGTGCCAGCAGCCTGGGACTAGCGGGCGGGGAGCTGTTTTTT
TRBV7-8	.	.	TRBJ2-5	CASGGRLAETQYF	TGTGCCAGCGGAGGCAGGTTAGCGGAGACCCAGTACTTC
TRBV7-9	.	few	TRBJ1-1	CASSLDQATEAFF	TGTGCCAGCAGCTTAGACCAGGCCACTGAAGCTTTCTTT
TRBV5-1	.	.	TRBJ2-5	CASSVQETQYF	TGCGCCAGCAGTGTCCAAGAGACCCAGTACTTC
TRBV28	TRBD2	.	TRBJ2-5	CASSSGGGRETQYF	TGTGCCAGCAGCTCTGGGGGGGGGAGAGAGACCCAGTACTTC
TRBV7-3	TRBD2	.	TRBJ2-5	CASSLSSGGGETQYF	TGTGCCAGCAGCTTATCTAGCGGGGGAGGAGAGACCCAGTACTTC
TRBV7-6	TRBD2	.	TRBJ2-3	CASSSRLAGRLSTDTQYF	TGTGCCAGCAGCTCTAGACTAGCGGGGAGGCTAAGCACAGATACGCAGTATTTT
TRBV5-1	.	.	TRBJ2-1	CASSLESEVNEQFF	TGCGCCAGCAGCTTGGAGAGCGAGGTCAATGAGCAGTTCTTC